This TCR beta chain was sequenced for a study of cytomegalovirus exposure and HLA in healthy donors (dated by TCRdb to 2016 to 2017). Some background on the complete study: An earlier analysis of more than 550 of the donors reported 250 to 300 Gb of sequence data and about 120 million unique TCR beta sequences obtained from about 179 million T cells. About 280 gigabases of sequencing data and tens of millions of unique TCR sequences were included in an early release covering over 600 HLA-typed donors. Among the roughly 400 genotyped donors, around 81% belonged to the genetic ancestry cluster associated with self-reported Caucasian donors. The study aimed to test whether signatures of past pathogen exposure could be identified by cataloging public T cell receptors. The study profiled the T cell repertoires of about 640 subjects by immunosequencing and related them to cytomegalovirus serostatus. Besides the first cohort of around 670 subjects, a separate validation cohort made up of roughly 120 different subjects was used. To predict cytomegalovirus infection status, the study brought together high-throughput TCR immunosequencing, statistical association of individual TCRs with disease status, and machine learning. A later analysis re-examined previously published TCR beta repertoires from just over 650 donors and added high-resolution HLA genotyping to investigate patterns of TCR occurrence. In the later analysis, no new phenotypic data were used to find candidate immune exposures; instead, reliance was placed on TCR beta sequences and their occurrence across donors. An earlier analysis of 587 of the donors used high-throughput TCR beta sequencing to judge whether each TCR beta V gene segment behaved as functional or pseudogenic. Alongside the repertoire data, information on donor age, sex, ethnicity and CMV serostatus was compiled. In a later genetic analysis, genome-wide SNP genotypes for about three fifths of the 666 donors were used, and that subset was treated as a discovery cohort. Every repertoire in the discovery cohort had been generated on one and the same sequencing platform. HLA typing included class I and class II loci at four-digit resolution. The number of typed donors differed by locus: about 620-630 for A, B, C, DRB1 and DQB1; 500 to 550 for DQA1; 600 to 610 for DPA1; and about 470 for DPB1. Because of strong linkage in the cohort, four to six DR-DQ haplotypes were treated as single units for association and clustering. Among about 400 genotyped donors of the cohort, an average of around 250,000 unique TCR beta nucleotide sequences was sequenced per donor, of which about 18% were non-productive.

The library was made by the immunoSEQ multiplex PCR assay. For the multiplex PCR, a mixture combining 60 forward primers for TCR Vbeta segments and 13 reverse primers for TCR Jbeta segments was used. The CDR3 region of rearranged TCR beta genes was amplified from genomic DNA with a multiplex PCR assay. On the Illumina HiSeq System, the amplified TCR beta libraries were sequenced as 87-base-pair reads. The study's own analysis went as follows. A later analysis tallied 80 million to 95 million unique TCR beta chains across the 666 repertoires, and some 10 million of those chains were shared by two or more donors. Raw reads were error-corrected and collapsed into unique sequences with a nearest-neighbor algorithm that merged closely related sequences to remove PCR and sequencing errors. V, D and J gene segments were assigned by aligning CDR3 sequences to IMGT reference sequences. For a sequence to be retained, at least a six-nucleotide match to both a V gene segment and a J gene segment was required. Rearrangements were classified as productive when the CDR3 lacked stop codons and remained in frame with V and J, and all other rearrangements were classified as non-productive. CDR3 was defined according to IMGT convention as the region running from the second conserved V-encoded cysteine to the conserved J-encoded phenylalanine. The earlier analysis of about 530 of the donors excluded any sequence lacking an unambiguous match to a single V gene segment. In an earlier analysis of 587 of the donors, a V segment was called functional when productive rearrangements were above 56.7%, and segregating when the standard deviation between donors exceeded 5%. A statistical classification framework was built for diagnosing cytomegalovirus status from the catalog of TCR beta chain sequences. In a later analysis, TCR nucleotide sequences were compared against IMGT/GENE-DB human TR gene sequences so that V and J genes could be assigned. In a later analysis, CDR3 sequences and most-parsimonious VDJ recombination scenarios were assigned using the TCRdist pipeline. In a later analysis, every TCR beta chain was defined by the combination of its CDR3 amino acid sequence and its V-gene family, and reads without a unique V-gene family were dropped. To address suspected cross-contamination and a sequencing artifact, a later analysis removed roughly 580 highly shared, low-generation-probability nucleotide sequences. In a later analysis, a clonal expansion index for each public chain was calculated from normalized within-repertoire ranks of inferred template counts. In a later analysis, generation probabilities were computed with a VDJ recombination model fitted to out-of-frame rearrangements, and the resulting probabilities were checked against IGoR. Hypergeometric tests were used in a later analysis to score TCR-TCR, TCR-HLA and TCR-CMV co-occurrence, with a repertoire-size bias correction applied to the TCR pairs. To estimate false discovery rates, a later analysis permuted the HLA or CMV assignments 20 times. A later analysis grouped co-occurring TCRs with DBSCAN, adding TCRdist sequence similarity when clustering within HLA-allele-positive subsets. Co-occurrence clustering excluded repertoires with fewer than 30,000 or more than 120,000 public chains, plus five with anomalous nucleotide sharing. The source is immuneACCESS, and TCRdb retained only in-frame sequences with V and J called. Part of the clones is not carried over; for the studies checked, unresolved V genes explain less than half of this, and the remainder is unexplained. The DNA was the basis for D and trimming; V, J and clone size are from that table. The record for this sample contains over 100,000 clones. The top ten clonotypes cover roughly 3.6% of the sample.

From its cysteine to its phenylalanine, the CDR3 spans 13 amino acids. Only the CDR3 DNA stays, 39 bases, in frame from base 1. CDR1 SEHNR and CDR2 FQNEAQ were looked up in the germline V gene (reference sequence). V and J lose 8 bases and 4 bases, and a span of 14 bases separates them. What the authors observed across the whole study: Most TCR sequences were observed very rarely across donors, whereas some public TCRs were present in many individuals. Most CMV-associated TCR beta chains appeared to be HLA-restricted in a later analysis, and the HLA associations seemed to be driven largely by CMV exposure. According to the authors, the approach could potentially be generalized to other disease states and immunological phenotypes. In a later analysis, HLA-associated TCR beta chains were found to be more clonally expanded and to have lower generation probabilities than equally common non-associated chains. Roughly uniform sequencing depth across donors was assumed in presence/absence analyses, although this assumption may not hold. HLA typing was unavailable for some donors at each locus, so association tests used only the typed subset. A further reported finding was that TCR beta sequences accurately predicted the HLA-A and HLA-B alleles for most subjects in the first cohort. A few of the identified cytomegalovirus-associated TCR beta chains were confirmed in vitro to be specific for cytomegalovirus antigens. V-gene and J-gene trimming of TCR beta chains was associated with a missense DCLRE1C variant in a later genetic analysis, and the association was replicated in an independent cohort. Correlated functional status among segregating V segments might be attributable to linkage disequilibrium, but an unknown experimental factor could not be ruled out. A later analysis reported that several top co-occurrence clusters appeared linked to parvovirus B19, influenza, CMV and Epstein-Barr virus. The study gave a list of more than 150 TCR beta chains associated with cytomegalovirus. In an earlier analysis of 450 to 750 of the donors, most TCR beta V segments appeared in productive rearrangements about 87% or about 30% of the time, broadly matching IMGT annotations. In a later analysis, the rate of TCR association differed among HLA loci, with DRB1 alleles having the most associated TCRs and HLA-C alleles having the fewest. A cluster of highly shared sequence variants was judged likely to be a technical artifact of the sequencing pipeline. In a later analysis, about 16,000 TCR beta sequences were associated with specific HLA alleles at a false discovery rate of 0.05. Fewer than 20 rarely observed V segments, including chromosome 9 orphons, were excluded from the earlier analysis of just under 600 of the donors because counts were too low. In this cohort, only TCR beta chains were sequenced, and detectable features were limited by the absence of alpha or paired-chain data. Some IMGT-functional V segments, including TRBV6-2 and TRBV6-3, could not be distinguished by the 87-base-pair reads and were therefore excluded. In a later genetic analysis, fewer N-insertions in productive TCRs were reported among donors in an Asian-associated ancestry cluster than the roughly 700-donor mean. For the cohort, immune exposure information was limited to CMV serostatus. When HLA alleles, especially DR and DQ, strongly co-occurred, attributing TCR associations to individual alleles was difficult. In both the original and validation cohorts, the classifier was reported to diagnose cytomegalovirus status with high specificity and sensitivity.

Concerning this clone: The specificity of this receptor is unknown.

In total, 500 to 700 healthy bone marrow donors made up the cohort. Cohort members were all nominally healthy when sampled, although unrecorded immune exposures were likely present. The donor was CMV seronegative and was included in the group of about 400 seronegative cohort members. Every donor gave a peripheral blood sample, and the peripheral blood mononuclear cells from that sample were used for TCR beta sequencing. Genomic DNA extraction from the blood cell samples was performed with the Qiagen DNeasy Blood Extraction Kit. Sequencing was performed on PBMCs. Recombination joined TRBV7-9 with TRBJ1-1; TRBD1 might be the D gene, on 6 matching bases. The TCR sequence derives from a man under 40 in good health and CMV-seronegative. The CDR3 sequence is CASWRGGSTEAFF. The nucleotide sequence is TGTGCCAGCTGGAGGGGGGGGAGCACTGAAGCTTTCTTT.